This TCR beta chain was profiled in a study of blood T cell repertoires in COVID-19. Here immunoSEQ multiplex PCR was the method, and the copy in TCRdb shows in-frame clones only, minus some. This repertoire shows approximately 150,000 clones, around four fifths found once; its top ten account for about 6.1%. The CDR3 runs to 15 residues. V was cut by 3 bases and J by 8 bases, with 17 bases left in between. The germline V gene has CDR1 LGHDT and CDR2 YNNKEL (reference sequence). The receptor was isolated from a woman aged 40-49 years who had recovered from COVID-19. What was sequenced was PBMCs or T cells enriched from blood (not recorded which). This rearrangement joins TRBV3-1 (or the pseudogene TRBV3-2) to TRBJ1-3; the D gene is possibly TRBD1 (5 bases). CDR3 DNA sequence: TGTGCCAGCAGCCAGTTGCGGAGGGGAATGGACACCATATATTTT. Residues: CASSQLRRGMDTIYF.